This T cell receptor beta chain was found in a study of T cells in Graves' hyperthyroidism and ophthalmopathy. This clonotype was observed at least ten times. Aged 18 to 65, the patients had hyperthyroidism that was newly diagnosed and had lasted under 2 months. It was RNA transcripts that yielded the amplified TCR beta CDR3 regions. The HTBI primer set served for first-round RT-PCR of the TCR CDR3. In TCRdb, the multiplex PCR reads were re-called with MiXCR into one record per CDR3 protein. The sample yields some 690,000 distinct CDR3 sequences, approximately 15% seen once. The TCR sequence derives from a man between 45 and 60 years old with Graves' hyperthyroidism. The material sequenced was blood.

This chain's CDR3 is CASTSPGSGRALDTGELFF. CDR3 in DNA: TGTGCCAGCACTTCCCCGGGTAGCGGGAGGGCCCTCGACACCGGGGAGCTGTTTTTT. The V call is TRBV12-3 or TRBV12-4, the J call TRBJ2-2, with TRBD2 identical over 11 bases. This CDR3 has 19 residues. J lost 3 bases, V lost 7 bases, and 16 bases had no gene match.